The rows below give T cell receptor beta chains drawn from one sample of a study of T cells in Graves' hyperthyroidism and ophthalmopathy. TCRdb fed the multiplex PCR reads into MiXCR, producing one record per CDR3 protein. The profile covers hundreds of thousands of distinct CDR3 sequences, with about a fifth appearing a single time and around a third taken by the ten largest. Sequencing was done on a sample of blood. These receptors all come from a man aged 25-40 years with Graves' ophthalmopathy. CDR3s include the opening cysteine and the closing phenylalanine or tryptophan. A D gene is named only where the DNA matches it firmly. Rows may omit the clone size; those that give it use once, few, many or a size class.

>TRBV7-3|few|TRBJ2-5|-
TGTGCCAGCAGCTTAGGGCCTTTGGGAGGGGGAGAGACCCAGTACTTC
CASSLGPLGGGETQYF
>TRBV28|few|TRBJ1-2|TRBD1
TGTGCCAGCATCCGACAGGGGGCTAGGGGCTACACCTTC
CASIRQGARGYTF
>TRBV11-2|few|TRBJ1-6|-
TGTGCCAGCAGCCCCGGGACACCCCTCCACTTT
CASSPGTPLHF
>TRBV5-1|many|TRBJ1-1|-
TGCGCCAGCAACGGCCCGGGGGCCGTCACTGAAGCTTTCTTT
CASNGPGAVTEAFF
>TRBV30|few|TRBJ2-1|-
TGTGCCTGGAGTGGAGACGCCGGGACAGAGCAGTTCTTC
CAWSGDAGTEQFF
>TRBV7-8|few|TRBJ2-3|TRBD2
TGTGCCAGCAGCTTAGGAGGACTAGCGGGAGCGTGGGGCACAGATACGCAGTATTTT
CASSLGGLAGAWGTDTQYF
>TRBV2|-|TRBJ2-3|TRBD2
TGTGCCAGCCTTTGGGGACTAGCGGGCCACACAGATACGCAGTATTTT
CASLWGLAGHTDTQYF
>TRBV30|-|TRBJ2-4|TRBD1
TGTGCCTGGAGTTTACAGGGGGCCAAAAACATTCAGTACTTC
CAWSLQGAKNIQYF
>TRBV3-1|many|TRBJ2-7|TRBD2
TGTGCCAGCAGCCAAGAGCTAGCGGCTTACGAGCAGTACTTC
CASSQELAAYEQYF
>TRBV6-9|few|TRBJ2-3|-
TGTGCCAGCAGTTCCCCGAAGTCAGCCACAGATACGCAGTATTTT
CASSSPKSATDTQYF
>TRBV11-3|many|TRBJ1-1|-
TGTGCCAGCAGCGACCGACTGAACACTGAAGCTTTCTTT
CASSDRLNTEAFF